The 23 T cell receptor beta chains listed next were all sequenced from one sample in a study of shared clonotypes between healthy human individuals. Profiling relied on immunoSEQ multiplex PCR, and the TCRdb table lists in-frame clones only, not all of them. The sample has approximately 480,000 clones; around 79% are singletons. Sequencing used PBMCs. Receptors were obtained from a middle-aged woman in good health. Some clones in this sample may be carry-over from other donors' samples.

V gene TRBV6-6 combines with J gene TRBJ2-4; D perhaps matches TRBD1 (7 bases). Germline lookup yields CDR1 MNHNY and CDR2 SVGAGI (reference sequence). There are 15 residues in the CDR3. Trimming took 7 bases from V and 3 from J, leaving 16 bases between them. In DNA form, the CDR3 reads TGTGCCAGCACAAACGGAGGGGGCGGCAAAAACATTCAGTACTTC. It codes for CASTNGGGGKNIQYF.

The chain joins TRBV5-1 to TRBJ2-1; 8 bases fit TRBD2. After removal of 3 bases from V and 5 bases from J, the junction contained 10 bases not matched to a gene. CDR3 length equals 16 residues. Germline V gene lookup returns CDR1 SGHRS and CDR2 YFSETQ. CDR3 DNA: TGCGCCAGCAGCTCACCAGGACTAGCTGTAAACAATGAGCAGTTCTTC. It yields the protein CASSSPGLAVNNEQFF.

The chain couples TRBV29-1 to TRBJ2-4, with D unclear. The germline V gene has CDR1 SQVTM and CDR2 ANQGSEA. The ends were cut back, 1 base at V and 3 bases at J, with 10 bases in the middle. The CDR3 sequence is 14 residues long. This CDR3 is CSVEGGRDKNIQYF. The CDR3 DNA reads TGCAGCGTTGAAGGGGGAAGGGACAAAAACATTCAGTACTTC.

The gene calls are TRBV30 and TRBJ2-5; 10 bases align to TRBD2. The last part of the DNA fits TRBJ2-7 better; the J call may be wrong. Germline CDR1 and CDR2: GTSNPN and SVGIG (reference sequence). The CDR3 has 17 residues. As DNA, the CDR3 is TGTGCCTGGAGTGCCCGTAACCTAGCGGGAGTAGGTTACGAGCAGTACTTC. It specifies CAWSARNLAGVGYEQYF.

This clone was observed a few times. This chain joins TRBV29-1 and TRBJ1-2; D gene unclear. Germline V CDR1 and CDR2: SQVTM, ANQGSEA. The CDR3 has 10 residues. Trimming shortened V by 2 bases and J by 6 bases, and 4 bases separated the two germline ends. Here the CDR3 reads CSVETDGYTF. Here the CDR3 DNA reads TGCAGCGTTGAAACTGATGGCTACACCTTC.

V usage is TRBV6-5 and J usage is TRBJ2-3, with D tentatively TRBD2 (5 bases). There are 15 residues in the CDR3. Deletions cut 2 bases from V and 0 bases from J, with 9 bases between. Germline CDR1 MNHEY, CDR2 SVGAGI. The CDR3 protein is CASSYDPSSTDTQYF. Written as DNA, the CDR3 is TGTGCCAGCAGTTACGACCCTAGCAGCACAGATACGCAGTATTTT.

Regarding this clone: The same CDR3 also results from other DNA sequences found in this sample. This sequence joins TRBV19 and TRBJ2-7; tentative D call: TRBD2 (6 bases). V was pared by 1 base and J by 2 bases, with 6 bases between. The CDR3 has 13 amino acids. Germline CDR1 LNHDA, CDR2 SQIVND (reference sequence). The CDR3 is CASSIGGTYEQYF. DNA for the CDR3: TGTGCCAGTAGTATAGGCGGGACCTACGAGCAGTACTTC.

This CDR3 is CASSLGPYSNQPQHF. The CDR3 DNA reads as TGTGCCAGCAGCTTGGGGCCCTATAGCAATCAGCCCCAGCATTTT. The chain combines TRBV5-6 with TRBJ1-5; D call uncertain. V was clipped by 0 bases and J by 0 bases, with 7 bases between them. From germline, CDR1 is SGHDT and CDR2 YYEEEE. The CDR3 runs to 15 residues.

The chain employs TRBV28 and TRBJ2-3; TRBD1 matches at 12 bases. V lost 7 bases and J lost 4; bases outside the gene matches: 12. Germline V lookup: CDR1 MDHEN, CDR2 SYDVKM. The CDR3 sequence is 17 residues long. The CDR3 reads CASIPPSGTGGADTQYF. Written as DNA, the CDR3 is TGTGCCAGCATTCCCCCATCCGGGACAGGGGGCGCAGATACGCAGTATTTT.

The chain employs TRBV7-9 and TRBJ2-7; D is perhaps TRBD1 (5 bases). The CDR3 totals 15 residues. Germline V CDR1 and CDR2: SEHNR, FQNEAQ (reference sequence). With 1 base removed from V and 2 bases from J, the gap between germline ends came to 12 bases. CDR3 residues: CASSLEQGIAYEQYF. The CDR3 bases are TGTGCCAGCAGCTTAGAGCAGGGTATTGCCTACGAGCAGTACTTC.

The count of this clone is one. The chain has TRBV27 and TRBJ2-2; 7 bases fit TRBD1. Germline-derived CDR1 and CDR2 are MNHEY and SMNVEV (reference sequence). The length of the CDR3 is 16 residues. The trim removed 5 bases at V and 0 bases at J, leaving 6 bases unmatched. The CDR3 DNA reads as TGTGCCAGCAGTATGACAGGGCTAGCGAACACCGGGGAGCTGTTTTTT. This sequence encodes CASSMTGLANTGELFF.

This clone was seen once. The genes are TRBV5-1 and TRBJ1-2, with D tentatively TRBD1 (6 bases). V gave up 0 bases and J gave up 7 bases, with 10 bases separating them. This CDR3 region has 13 residues. The germline gives CDR1 SGHRS, CDR2 YFSETQ. The CDR3 spells CASSLAGESGYTF. The CDR3 nucleotides read TGCGCCAGCAGCTTGGCAGGGGAGAGTGGCTACACCTTC.

The rearrangement links TRBV29-1 to TRBJ1-2; 7 nucleotides align to TRBD1. The CDR3 totals 12 residues. Trimming at V came to 6 bases and at J to 7 bases, leaving 8 bases not matched to a gene. Germline-derived CDR1 and CDR2 are SQVTM and ANQGSEA. The DNA of the CDR3 is TGCAGCGTCGGAACAGGGGCGGGTGGCTACACCTTC. This encodes CSVGTGAGGYTF. The full variable domain, completed using reference TRBV29-1 and TRBJ1-2, is SAVISQKPSRDICQRGTSLTIQCQVDSQVTMMFWYRQQPGQSLTLIATANQGSEATYESGFVIDKFPISRPNLTFSTLTVSNMSPEDSSIYLCSVGTGAGGYTFGSGTRLTVV.

This chain joins TRBV7-8 and TRBJ2-1, with a tentative D call TRBD2 (6 bases). Germline lookup yields CDR1 SGHVS and CDR2 FQNEAQ. The CDR3 covers 14 residues. V was cut by 1 base and J by 7 bases, with 11 bases left in between. Written as DNA, the CDR3 is TGTGCCAGCAGCTTAGAAGGGAGGTGGAATGAGCAGTTCTTC. Amino acid sequence: CASSLEGRWNEQFF.

J is TRBJ1-1 and V is TRBV11-2, with D unresolved. CDR1 is SGHAT and CDR2 is FQNNGV in the germline V gene. V was clipped by 0 bases and J by 7 bases, with 12 bases between them. There are 14 residues in the CDR3. The DNA of the CDR3 is TGTGCCAGCAGCTTAGATTCGATGAGGGATGAAGCTTTCTTT. Amino acid sequence: CASSLDSMRDEAFF.

The V call is TRBV19, the J call TRBJ2-1; weak D call: TRBD2 (5 bases). CDR1 and CDR2 from the germline V gene are LNHDA and SQIVND (reference sequence). There are 12 residues in the CDR3. V lost 5 bases and J 14 bases, leaving 16 bases between the germline ends. The CDR3 sequence: CASSLLGAWKFF. CDR3 nucleotides: TGTGCCAGTAGTCTCTTGGGAGCTTGGAAGTTCTTC.

The genes are TRBV30 and TRBJ1-2, with 9 bases lining up with TRBD1. The germline V gene has CDR1 GTSNPN and CDR2 SVGIG (reference sequence). The CDR3 runs 14 residues. V lost 3 bases, J lost 1 base, and 3 bases stayed unmatched. In DNA, the CDR3 is TGTGCCTGGAGGCTGACAGGGGGTAACTATGGCTACACCTTC. Protein sequence: CAWRLTGGNYGYTF.

The V gene is TRBV10-2, the J gene TRBJ1-2, with D possibly being TRBD1 (6 bases). The germline V gene has CDR1 WSHSY and CDR2 SAAADI. The germline V and J ends were trimmed by 2 bases and 4 bases, with 11 bases remaining between them. This CDR3 comprises 14 residues. The CDR3 sequence: CASSEETGLYGYTF. The CDR3 DNA is TGCGCCAGCAGTGAGGAGACAGGCCTCTATGGCTACACCTTC.

This clone was detected once. The chain uses TRBV27 and TRBJ2-5; 8 bases are shared with TRBD1. The germline gives CDR1 MNHEY, CDR2 SMNVEV (reference sequence). The CDR3 totals 15 residues. V gave up 6 bases and J gave up 0 bases; unmatched junction bases: 6. CDR3 bases: TGTGCCAGCAGCTTAACAGGGGGGTACCAAGAGACCCAGTACTTC. Translating it yields CASSLTGGYQETQYF.

The V call is TRBV7-9, the J call TRBJ2-1; perhaps TRBD2 as D (5 bases). Trimming removed 3 bases from V and 8 bases from J, with 20 bases in between. This CDR3 is 16 amino acids long. Germline V gene lookup returns CDR1 SEHNR and CDR2 FQNEAQ (reference sequence). CDR3 bases: TGTGCCAGCAGCTTGAGTCCAGGACTGGAATCGGATGAGCAGTTCTTC. Translation gives CASSLSPGLESDEQFF.

The J gene is TRBJ2-4, the V gene TRBV5-6, with D perhaps matching TRBD2 (6 bases). The CDR3 has 16 residues. Germline V gene lookup returns CDR1 SGHDT and CDR2 YYEEEE. Deletions cut 4 bases from V and 5 bases from J, with 19 bases between. The CDR3 DNA reads TGTGCCAGCAGCCCAGGGACTGACCTCGGGGAAAACATTCAGTACTTC. It is translated as CASSPGTDLGENIQYF.

This clone came up many times. The chain joins TRBV30 to TRBJ1-2; D is undetermined. This CDR3 is 13 amino acids long. The germline V gene encodes CDR1 GTSNPN and CDR2 SVGIG (reference sequence). The germline V and J ends were trimmed by 0 bases and 4 bases, with 9 bases remaining between them. In DNA form, the CDR3 reads TGTGCCTGGAGTGTAACCCGACTCTATGGCTACACCTTC. It translates to CAWSVTRLYGYTF.

This clone was seen a handful of times. The chain uses TRBV4-2 and TRBJ2-7; 10 nucleotides match TRBD2. The length of the CDR3 is 15 residues. Per germline, CDR1 LGHNA and CDR2 YNFKEQ. The V and J ends lost 1 base and 3 bases, in that order; junction bases with no gene match: 3. The CDR3 nucleotides read TGTGCCAGCAGCCAAGTGTCTAGCGGGAGCTACGAGCAGTACTTC. Its translation is CASSQVSSGSYEQYF.